One and the same sample provided the 13 T cell receptor beta chains below, sequenced in a study of OX40 agonist ivuxolimab in advanced cancers. Only in-frame clones appear in the TCRdb table, and some are missing; sequencing was by immunoSEQ multiplex PCR. The sample gives more than 45,000 clones, approximately 81% of which show up once; around 4.3% is in the top ten. The input for sequencing was CD4+ or CD8+ T cells sorted from blood, taken in a trial of the OX40 agonist ivuxolimab. The receptors shown here come from an adult with an advanced solid tumor such as melanoma, head and neck, liver or kidney cancer.

The gene calls are TRBV19 and TRBJ2-1, with TRBD1 as a possible D gene (6 bases). This CDR3 region has 15 residues. Germline V CDR1 and CDR2: LNHDA, SQIVND (reference sequence). Trimming shortened V by 3 bases and J by 8 bases, and 17 bases separated the two germline ends. CDR3: CASSITSTGYDEQFF. CDR3 nucleotide sequence: TGTGCCAGTAGTATTACTTCCACAGGGTATGATGAGCAGTTCTTC.

The chain is built from TRBV7-2 and TRBJ2-1; 9 bases align to TRBD2. The V gene's germline CDR1 is SGHTA and CDR2 FQGNSA. J was trimmed by 8 bases and V by 4 bases; bases with no gene match: 0. This CDR3 contains 12 residues. The CDR3 here is CASSSSGDEQFF. The CDR3, as DNA: TGTGCCAGCAGCTCTAGCGGGGATGAGCAGTTCTTC.

V and J are TRBV21-1 and TRBJ1-1. TRBV21-1 is classified as a pseudogene. The CDR3 loop spans 20 amino acids. CDR3: CASSKKRNKWAPLLNTEAFF. CDR3 nucleotides: TGTGCCAGCAGCAAAAAGAGGAACAAATGGGCGCCGCTTCTGAACACTGAAGCTTTCTTT.

This chain uses TRBV9 with TRBJ2-3; a weak D match, TRBD2 (5 bases). Germline assignment: CDR1 SGDLS and CDR2 YYNGEE. Trimming took 5 bases from V and 2 from J, leaving 24 bases between them. This CDR3 spans 18 amino acids. This CDR3 is CASSYRGGAPADTDTQYF. In DNA form, the CDR3 reads TGTGCCAGCAGTTATCGAGGAGGAGCGCCAGCAGACACAGATACGCAGTATTTT. Together with reference TRBV9 and TRBJ2-3, the CDR3 gives the full variable domain: DSGVTQTPKHLITATGQRVTLRCSPRSGDLSVYWYQQSLDQGLQFLIQYYNGEERAKGNILERFSAQQFPDLHSELNLSSLELGDSALYFCASSYRGGAPADTDTQYFGPGTRLTVL.

The chain links TRBV7-8 to TRBJ2-6; D might be TRBD2 (6 bases). From germline, CDR1 is SGHVS and CDR2 FQNEAQ. Between the trimmed V and J ends, which lost 1 base and 4 bases, there was a span of 11 bases. This CDR3 is built from 16 residues. The CDR3 reads CASSLVPGVGANVLTF. The CDR3 region has the DNA TGTGCCAGCAGCTTAGTTCCGGGGGTCGGGGCCAACGTCCTGACTTTC.

The chain links TRBV25-1 to TRBJ1-5; 8 bases align to TRBD1. The germline V gene encodes CDR1 MGHDK and CDR2 SYGVNS. V dropped 3 bases and J dropped 6; count of bases not matched to a gene: 7. The CDR3 has 15 amino acids. The CDR3 is CASSEGPTGVQPQHF. The CDR3 nucleotides are TGTGCCAGCAGTGAGGGCCCGACAGGGGTTCAGCCCCAGCATTTT.

The chain recombines TRBV11-2 with TRBJ2-5, with D perhaps assigned TRBD1 or TRBD2 (6 bases each). The V end lost 3 bases, the J end lost 1 base, and 9 bases lay between the germline ends. The CDR3 contains 14 residues. Per germline, CDR1 SGHAT and CDR2 FQNNGV. The CDR3 bases are TGTGCCAGCAGCTTGTGGGGGGCCCAAGAGACCCAGTACTTC. Translating it yields CASSLWGAQETQYF.

The V and J genes are TRBV11-2 and TRBJ1-1; possible D gene TRBD1, 5 bases. Trimming shortened V by 2 bases and J by 8 bases, and 15 bases separated the two germline ends. This CDR3 spans 14 amino acids. Germline-derived CDR1 and CDR2 are SGHAT and FQNNGV. In DNA form, the CDR3 reads TGTGCCAGCAGCTTACAGGGCGACATCTCCGAAGCTTTCTTT. It codes for CASSLQGDISEAFF.

The V gene is TRBV29-1, the J gene TRBJ2-7, with D hard to call. The V end lost 2 bases, the J end lost 3 bases, and 11 bases lay between the germline ends. This CDR3 has 13 amino acids. From germline, CDR1 is SQVTM and CDR2 ANQGSEA. The CDR3 sequence: CSVELSTHYEQYF. In DNA, the CDR3 is TGCAGCGTTGAATTGTCGACCCACTACGAGCAGTACTTC.

About this clone itself: Additional DNA sequences in this sample encode the identical CDR3. The V call is TRBV6-1, the J call TRBJ1-5; 10 bases are a match to TRBD1. CDR1 and CDR2 (germline): MNHNS, SASEGT. The junction had 1 base not matched to a gene; V was cut back by 6 bases and J by 2 bases. This CDR3 is built from 14 residues. The DNA of the CDR3 is TGTGCCAGCAGGGGGACAGGGGGCAATCAGCCCCAGCATTTT. Its translation: CASRGTGGNQPQHF.

This clone rates as medium-sized. V is TRBV5-1 and J is TRBJ2-7; TRBD2 aligns across 11 bases. Germline V gene data show CDR1 as SGHRS and CDR2 as YFSETQ. Germline trimming cut 2 bases from V and 3 bases from J; bases unmatched to any gene: 1. This CDR3 comprises 14 residues. The CDR3 DNA is TGCGCCAGCAGCTTCGGACTAGCGGGCTACGAGCAGTACTTC. Translating it yields CASSFGLAGYEQYF.

The V and J genes are TRBV29-1 and TRBJ1-2, with D hard to call. Trimming stripped 7 bases from V and 1 base from J, with 7 bases between. The CDR3 extends over 11 amino acids. Germline assignment: CDR1 SQVTM and CDR2 ANQGSEA. DNA of the CDR3: TGCAGCGCTGTGGGTAACTATGGCTACACCTTC. This translates into CSAVGNYGYTF.

This chain uses TRBV11-2 with TRBJ2-1; D ambiguous. V was trimmed by 5 bases and J by 7 bases, leaving 15 bases between them. The CDR3 spans 14 residues. Germline values: CDR1 SGHAT, CDR2 FQNNGV. CDR3 region: CASSPVYLGNEQFF. The CDR3, as DNA: TGTGCCAGCAGCCCCGTGTACCTGGGTAATGAGCAGTTCTTC.